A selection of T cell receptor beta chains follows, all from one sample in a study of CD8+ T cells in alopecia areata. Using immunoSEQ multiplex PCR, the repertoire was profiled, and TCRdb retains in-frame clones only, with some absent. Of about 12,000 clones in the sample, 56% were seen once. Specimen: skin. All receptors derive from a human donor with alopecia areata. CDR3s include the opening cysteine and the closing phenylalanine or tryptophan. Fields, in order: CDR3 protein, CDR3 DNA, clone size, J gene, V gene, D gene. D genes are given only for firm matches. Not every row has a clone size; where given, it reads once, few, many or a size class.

CASSSIEGGELFF	TGTGCCAGCAGCTCAATCGAAGGCGGGGAGCTGTTTTTT	few	TRBJ2-2	TRBV7-8	NA
CAWTLLGDPADEQFF	TGTGCCTGGACCCTGTTGGGGGATCCGGCAGATGAGCAGTTCTTC	NA	TRBJ2-1	TRBV30	NA
CASSWTVNTGELFF	TGCGCCAGCAGCTGGACAGTAAACACCGGGGAGCTGTTTTTT	once	TRBJ2-2	TRBV10-1	NA
CASSIRTGDKRGYTF	TGTGCCAGCTCAATCCGGACAGGGGACAAGAGGGGCTACACCTTC	NA	TRBJ1-2	TRBV7-2	TRBD1
CASSPSAYNEQFF	TGTGCCAGCTCTCCGTCGGCCTACAATGAGCAGTTCTTC	NA	TRBJ2-1	TRBV27	NA
CASSRPQGDYGYTF	TGTGCCAGCAGCCGACCGCAGGGGGACTATGGCTACACCTTC	NA	TRBJ1-2	TRBV5-4	TRBD1
CASSLARLTREHYGYTF	TGTGCCAGCAGCTTAGCGCGATTAACCAGAGAGCACTATGGCTACACCTTC	NA	TRBJ1-2	TRBV7-8	NA
CASTGAGVDNEQFF	TGTGCCAGCACCGGTGCGGGAGTGGACAATGAGCAGTTCTTC	NA	TRBJ2-1	TRBV6-6	TRBD2
CAWSVLAGLEQFF	TGTGCCTGGAGTGTACTAGCGGGACTAGAGCAGTTCTTC	once	TRBJ2-1	TRBV30	TRBD2
CASSFDRANEQYF	TGTGCCAGCAGCTTCGACAGGGCTAACGAGCAGTACTTC	NA	TRBJ2-7	TRBV7-2	TRBD1
CASSLTIIRPQHF	TGTGCCAGCAGTTTAACCATCATACGGCCCCAGCATTTT	NA	TRBJ1-5	TRBV28	NA
CASNSGTGGETQYF	TGTGCCAGCAACTCCGGGACAGGGGGAGAGACCCAGTACTTC	NA	TRBJ2-5	TRBV2	TRBD1
CASSRDRGYEKLFF	TGTGCCAGCAGCCGGGACAGGGGTTACGAAAAACTGTTTTTT	NA	TRBJ1-4	TRBV2	TRBD1
CASVAEFF	TGTGCCAGCGTCGCCGAGTTCTTC	once	TRBJ2-1	TRBV2	NA
CAWSVLNTGELFF	TGTGCCTGGAGTGTTCTGAACACCGGGGAGCTGTTTTTT	few	TRBJ2-2	TRBV30	NA
CASSSGPRHEKLFF	TGTGCCAGCAGCTCCGGGCCACGGCATGAAAAACTGTTTTTT	NA	TRBJ1-4	TRBV7-9	NA
CASSLDPLAGGYEQYF	TGCGCCAGCAGCTTGGATCCACTAGCGGGAGGCTACGAGCAGTACTTC	NA	TRBJ2-7	TRBV5-1	TRBD2
CAWSVPQVGTYGYTF	TGTGCCTGGAGTGTGCCTCAGGTGGGAACCTATGGCTACACCTTC	NA	TRBJ1-2	TRBV30	NA
CSVGVDRPGGYTF	TGCAGCGTGGGGGTTGACAGGCCCGGGGGCTACACCTTC	few	TRBJ1-2	TRBV29-1	NA
CASSIWASNQPQHF	TGTGCCAGTAGTATATGGGCCAGCAATCAGCCCCAGCATTTT	NA	TRBJ1-5	TRBV19	NA
CASSQGVGNEQFF	TGTGCCAGCAGCCAGGGAGTCGGCAATGAGCAGTTCTTC	NA	TRBJ2-1	TRBV5-4	NA
CASRGLAGVGELFF	TGTGCCAGCAGGGGACTAGCGGGAGTCGGGGAGCTGTTTTTT	NA	TRBJ2-2	TRBV6-5	TRBD2
CASSFPGGSSYNEQFF	TGTGCCAGCAGCTTTCCGGGGGGTAGCTCCTACAATGAGCAGTTCTTC	NA	TRBJ2-1	TRBV11-2	TRBD2
CASSPSGDRGDEQYF	TGTGCCAGCTCACCATCGGGAGACAGGGGGGACGAGCAGTACTTC	NA	TRBJ2-7	TRBV18	TRBD1
CASSLSRAGRAGELFF	TGTGCCAGCAGTTTATCGAGGGCAGGGAGAGCCGGGGAGCTGTTTTTT	few	TRBJ2-2	TRBV27	NA
CASSQSRIGRFKVYSKSGYEKLFF	TGCGCCAGCAGTCAATCTCGAATAGGGAGATTCAAGGTGTACTCAAAGAGTGGATATGAAAAACTGTTTTTT	NA	TRBJ1-4	TRBV23-1	NA
CASSLLGLNQPQHF	TGTGCCAGCAGCTTGCTAGGGCTTAACCAGCCCCAGCATTTT	NA	TRBJ1-5	TRBV5-6	NA
CASSTTGWPYEQYF	TGTGCCAGCAGTACAACAGGGTGGCCCTACGAGCAGTACTTC	NA	TRBJ2-7	TRBV5-6	NA
CSVEGPLRGGTQETQYF	TGCAGCGTTGAAGGCCCCCTAAGGGGGGGGACCCAAGAGACCCAGTACTTC	NA	TRBJ2-5	TRBV29-1	NA
CASSLDLPLGQLSYEQYF	TGTGCCAGCAGCTTAGATCTCCCCTTAGGACAGCTCTCCTACGAGCAGTACTTC	few	TRBJ2-7	TRBV11-2	NA
CASRVQSGELFF	TGTGCCAGCAGAGTTCAGTCCGGGGAGCTGTTTTTT	few	TRBJ2-2	TRBV6-6	NA
CSVEKGTREYF	TGCAGCGTTGAGAAAGGGACCCGGGAGTACTTC	NA	TRBJ2-5	TRBV29-1	NA
CASSYKEPSTDTQYF	TGTGCCAGCAGCTACAAAGAGCCTAGCACAGATACGCAGTATTTT	NA	TRBJ2-3	TRBV7-2	NA
CASSPADRGDQPQHF	TGTGCCAGCTCGCCAGCTGACAGGGGTGATCAGCCCCAGCATTTT	NA	TRBJ1-5	TRBV18	TRBD1
CASMSDTTGELFF	TGTGCCAGCATGAGTGACACCACCGGGGAGCTGTTTTTT	NA	TRBJ2-2	TRBV25-1	NA